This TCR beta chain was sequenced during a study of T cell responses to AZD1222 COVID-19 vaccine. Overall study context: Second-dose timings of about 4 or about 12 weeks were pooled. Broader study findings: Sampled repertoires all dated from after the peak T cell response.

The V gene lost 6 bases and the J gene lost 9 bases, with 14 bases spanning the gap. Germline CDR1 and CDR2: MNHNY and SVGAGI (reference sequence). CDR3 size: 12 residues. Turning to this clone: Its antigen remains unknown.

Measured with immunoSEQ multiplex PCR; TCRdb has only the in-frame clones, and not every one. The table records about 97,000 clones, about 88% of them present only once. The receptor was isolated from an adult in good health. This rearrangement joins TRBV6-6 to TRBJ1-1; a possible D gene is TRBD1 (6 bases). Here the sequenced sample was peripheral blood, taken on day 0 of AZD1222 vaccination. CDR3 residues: CASSPRGGQAFF. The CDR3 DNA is TGTGCCAGCAGCCCCAGGGGCGGGCAAGCTTTCTTT.